This TCR beta chain was profiled in a study of blood T cell repertoires in COVID-19. On the study more broadly: Donors in the United States, Italy and Spain gave samples during acute or convalescent COVID-19. Sample material is recorded as cDNA or gDNA derived from T cells, B-cell-depleted T cells, or PBMCs.

Under the authors' procedure: Estimated nucleated cell counts came from reference gene primer amplification. This table comes from immunoSEQ multiplex PCR, and its TCRdb copy is limited to in-frame clones, with some not included. That table furnishes V, J and clone size, whereas the DNA furnished D and trimming. Among hundreds of thousands of clones listed, 91% were seen once. J gave up 0 bases and V 4 bases, and 7 bases lay outside the gene matches. CDR3 length: 18 residues. Germline V lookup: CDR1 SGHAT, CDR2 FQNNGV. The source of this sequence is a young woman who had recovered from COVID-19. V usage is TRBV11-2 and J usage is TRBJ2-2; 11 nucleotides match TRBD2. What was sequenced was peripheral blood. The CDR3 sequence is CASSSLPGLAANTGELFF. Written as DNA, the CDR3 is TGTGCCAGCAGCTCGTTACCGGGACTAGCGGCGAACACCGGGGAGCTGTTTTTT.